One sample yielded the 20 T cell receptor beta chains listed below, sequenced in a study of CD8+ T cells in alopecia areata. The sequencing template was cDNA reverse transcribed from extracted RNA. Assay: immunoSEQ multiplex PCR; the TCRdb copy retains only in-frame clones and omits some. The sample shows about 130,000 clones, about 59% of them seen only once. Treatment here: oral pan-JAK inhibitor, 5-10 mg twice daily. The sequences come from CD8+ T cells sorted from blood, collected at week 4, from a patient treated with tofacitinib. These TCRs come from a human donor with alopecia areata.

The CDR3 nucleotides read TGTGCCAGCAGTGAAGCTACACTGTGGAGGGTGGCCAATCAGCCCCAGCATTTT. Translation gives CASSEATLWRVANQPQHF. This chain joins TRBV6-1 and TRBJ1-5; D call uncertain. Germline assignment: CDR1 MNHNS and CDR2 SASEGT. The V end was cut by 0 bases, the J end by 3 bases, with 18 bases between. CDR3 length: 18 residues.

A few counts support this clone. This CDR3 reads CASSLGGRGNEQYF. CDR3 DNA: TGTGCCAGCAGTTTAGGGGGGAGAGGGAACGAGCAGTACTTC. The chain joins TRBV27 to TRBJ2-7, with D possibly TRBD2 on 6 matching bases. The CDR3 is made up of 14 amino acids. Germline lookup yields CDR1 MNHEY and CDR2 SMNVEV (reference sequence). With 2 bases removed from V and 5 bases from J, the gap between germline ends came to 13 bases.

V is TRBV5-6 and J is TRBJ1-1; 8 bases map to TRBD1. There are 14 residues in the CDR3. Germline loops: CDR1 SGHDT, CDR2 YYEEEE. V lost 4 bases, J lost 4 bases, and 6 bases stayed unmatched. As DNA, the CDR3 is TGTGCCAGCAGCGTGGACAGGGCCCCCACTGAAGCTTTCTTT. This sequence encodes CASSVDRAPTEAFF.

This clone was seen only a few times. This sequence joins TRBV7-9 and TRBJ2-2; TRBD1 is a possible D gene (5 bases). CDR1 and CDR2 from the germline V gene are SEHNR and FQNEAQ (reference sequence). The CDR3 length is 14 residues. V gave up 4 bases and J gave up 2 bases, with 8 bases separating them. The CDR3 nucleotides read TGTGCCAGCAGCTCGGACACCAACACCGGGGAGCTGTTTTTT. Protein sequence: CASSSDTNTGELFF.

This clone showed up many times. The chain recombines TRBV7-8 with TRBJ2-5; TRBD2 might be the D (5 bases). The CDR3 spans 13 residues. V dropped 2 bases and J dropped 4 bases, with 8 bases sitting between them. CDR1 and CDR2 from the germline V gene are SGHVS and FQNEAQ. The CDR3 here is CASSLRRRETQYF. In DNA, the CDR3 is TGTGCCAGCAGCTTAAGGAGGAGAGAGACCCAGTACTTC.

The chain links TRBV9 to TRBJ2-1; D gene ambiguous. CDR3 length: 11 residues. CDR1 is SGDLS, CDR2 YYNGEE, per germline. The V gene lost 3 bases and the J gene lost 8 bases, with 6 bases spanning the gap. The CDR3 here is CASSATYEQFF. DNA of the CDR3: TGTGCCAGCAGCGCCACCTATGAGCAGTTCTTC.

The rearrangement uses TRBV29-1 and TRBJ2-1; D is perhaps TRBD2 (5 bases). Trimming removed 5 bases from V and 0 bases from J, with 11 bases in between. Germline values: CDR1 SQVTM, CDR2 ANQGSEA. The CDR3 extends over 14 amino acids. CDR3 sequence reads: CSVLAESSYNEQFF. CDR3 DNA sequence: TGCAGCGTTCTAGCCGAGAGCTCCTACAATGAGCAGTTCTTC.

This clone was counted a few times. This chain links TRBV5-8 with TRBJ1-1; a weak D match, TRBD1 (5 bases). This CDR3 region has 12 residues. With 4 bases removed from V and 6 bases from J, the gap between germline ends came to 10 bases. Germline loops: CDR1 SGHTS, CDR2 YDEGEE. The CDR3 spells CASSRTPAEAFF. DNA of the CDR3: TGTGCCAGCAGCAGGACACCCGCTGAAGCTTTCTTT.

This clone was seen only a few times. The chain employs TRBV19 and TRBJ1-1; D is uncertain. The V and J ends lost 0 bases and 4 bases respectively, with 18 bases between them. Germline loops: CDR1 LNHDA, CDR2 SQIVND (reference sequence). This CDR3 has 17 residues. The CDR3 sequence: CASSIDLESWGGTEAFF. The CDR3 region has the DNA TGTGCCAGTAGTATAGACCTCGAATCGTGGGGAGGCACTGAAGCTTTCTTT.

This chain connects TRBV6-5 to TRBJ2-7, with D hard to call. The CDR3 spans 13 residues. The V and J ends lost 2 bases and 3 bases respectively, with 8 bases between them. Germline V gives CDR1 MNHEY, CDR2 SVGAGI. The DNA of the CDR3 is TGTGCCAGCAGTTACGACGGCGGCTACGAGCAGTACTTC. This codes for CASSYDGGYEQYF.

The chain carries TRBV9 and TRBJ2-6; D is possibly TRBD1 (7 bases). The CDR3 has 17 amino acids. From germline, CDR1 is SGDLS and CDR2 YYNGEE. Trimming removed 3 bases at V and 4 bases at J, with 17 bases between. The CDR3 loop is CASSAYTGAGGANVLTF. The CDR3 bases are TGTGCCAGCAGCGCATACACAGGGGCGGGAGGGGCCAACGTCCTGACTTTC.

This clone was counted at least ten times. The chain links TRBV10-3 to TRBJ2-7; maybe TRBD1 (6 bases). In germline, CDR1 is ENHRY, CDR2 SYGVKD. The germline V and J ends were trimmed by 0 bases and 5 bases, with 11 bases remaining between them. The CDR3 runs to 14 residues. The DNA for the CDR3 is TGTGCCATCAGTGAGTCGCAGGGGAAAGACGAGCAGTACTTC. Amino acid sequence: CAISESQGKDEQYF.

In this sample, this clone turned up once. The gene calls are TRBV9 and TRBJ2-3, with D unresolved. V was trimmed by 4 bases and J by 4 bases, leaving 10 bases between them. Germline V lookup: CDR1 SGDLS, CDR2 YYNGEE. The CDR3 has 13 residues. CDR3 coding DNA: TGTGCCAGCAGCATCGGTGGAGCAGATACGCAGTATTTT. Translating gives CASSIGGADTQYF. Variable domain in full (rest from reference TRBV9 and TRBJ2-3): DSGVTQTPKHLITATGQRVTLRCSPRSGDLSVYWYQQSLDQGLQFLIQYYNGEERAKGNILERFSAQQFPDLHSELNLSSLELGDSALYFCASSIGGADTQYFGPGTRLTVL.

This clone has just a few counts. Here the CDR3 DNA reads TGTGCCAGCAGCTTCAGTTCTTCGCAGTATTTT. This encodes CASSFSSSQYF. The chain joins TRBV7-9 to TRBJ2-3, with no clear D. The V end was cut by 3 bases, the J end by 10 bases, with 8 bases between. The CDR3 contains 11 residues. Germline assignment: CDR1 SEHNR and CDR2 FQNEAQ (reference sequence).

The J gene is TRBJ2-7, the V gene TRBV29-1; 7 bases align to TRBD1. The CDR3 has 12 residues. Germline V gene lookup returns CDR1 SQVTM and CDR2 ANQGSEA. The junction had 2 bases not matched to a gene; V was cut back by 0 bases and J by 6 bases. The CDR3 DNA is TGCAGCGTTGAAGAGACAGGGCCCGAGCAGTACTTC. It translates to CSVEETGPEQYF.

The chain combines TRBV6-5 with TRBJ2-2; D is unclear. The CDR3 is 15 amino acids. Trimming shortened V by 0 bases and J by 1 base, and 6 bases separated the two germline ends. In germline, CDR1 is MNHEY, CDR2 SVGAGI. CDR3 protein: CASSYSDENTGELFF. The DNA for the CDR3 is TGTGCCAGCAGTTACTCGGACGAGAACACCGGGGAGCTGTTTTTT.

This clone appeared a few times. V is TRBV5-6 and J is TRBJ2-7; 7 bases map to TRBD1. The germline CDR1 and CDR2 sequences are SGHDT and YYEEEE. V shed 0 bases, J shed 1 base, and the junction held 1 base outside the gene matches. CDR3 size: 14 residues. The CDR3 coding sequence is TGTGCCAGCAGCTTGGAGACAGGGTCCTACGAGCAGTACTTC. This encodes CASSLETGSYEQYF.

The chain recombines TRBV11-2 with TRBJ1-1; 7 bases fit TRBD1. Germline lookup yields CDR1 SGHAT and CDR2 FQNNGV. The CDR3 consists of 15 residues. J was trimmed by 5 bases and V by 1 base; bases with no gene match: 7. In DNA, the CDR3 is TGTGCCAGCAGCTTAGGGGTGACAGGGTGGACTGAAGCTTTCTTT. It codes for CASSLGVTGWTEAFF.

This rearrangement joins TRBV19 to TRBJ2-6; 12 nucleotides align to TRBD1. The V gene end was trimmed by 5 bases and the J gene end by 2 bases; junction bases not matched to a gene: 7. The CDR3 is 18 amino acids. The germline CDR1 and CDR2 sequences are LNHDA and SQIVND (reference sequence). The CDR3 DNA sequence: TGTGCCAGTAGTCGGCGGGACAGGGGGCTAGCTGGGGCCAACGTCCTGACTTTC. It codes for CASSRRDRGLAGANVLTF.

J is TRBJ2-7 and V is TRBV27, with 8 nucleotides matching TRBD1. The CDR3 runs 16 residues. Germline V CDR1 and CDR2: MNHEY, SMNVEV (reference sequence). The junction had 9 bases not matched to a gene; V was cut back by 5 bases and J by 0 bases. Here the CDR3 reads CASSTSQGDFSYEQYF. CDR3 in DNA: TGTGCCAGCAGTACCTCACAGGGGGACTTCTCCTACGAGCAGTACTTC.